The 10 T cell receptor beta chains below come from one sample, sequenced in a study of identical twins. MiXCR, applied by TCRdb to the 5' RACE reads, yields one record per CDR3 protein. The sample yields under 500,000 distinct CDR3 sequences, over 11% seen once. Separately, the same data were catalogued under a study of yellow fever vaccine responses in identical twins.

Sample: CD4+ T cells sorted from blood. These receptors all come from a woman in her late teens or twenties in good health.

The chain joins TRBV5-1 to TRBJ1-6; TRBD1 might be the D (5 bases). Trimming took off 1 base at V and 4 bases at J, with 9 bases between the two ends. CDR3 length equals 15 residues. Looked up from germline, CDR1 is SGHRS and CDR2 is YFSETQ. CDR3 in DNA: TGCGCCAGCAGCTTGAGCGAGGGGTATAATTCACCCCTCCACTTT. This encodes CASSLSEGYNSPLHF.

This clonotype has more than one count but fewer than ten. This chain uses TRBV20-1 with TRBJ2-2; 10 nucleotides line up with TRBD2. V lost 0 bases to trimming and J lost 2 bases; unmatched junction nucleotides: 6. Germline CDR1 reads DFQATT; CDR2 reads SNEGSKA (reference sequence). The CDR3 covers 17 residues. In DNA, the CDR3 is TGCAGTGCTAGAGACAGGACTAGCGGAGTAAACACCGGGGAGCTGTTTTTT. Translated, it gives CSARDRTSGVNTGELFF.

The rearrangement joins TRBV10-1 to TRBJ2-3; tentative D call: TRBD1 (5 bases). Trimming removed 0 bases at V and 1 base at J, with 8 bases between. The germline gives CDR1 WNHNN, CDR2 SYGVQD (reference sequence). The CDR3 runs to 15 residues. The CDR3, as DNA: TGCGCCAGCAGTGAGTCAGGGGCCCGCACAGATACGCAGTATTTT. This codes for CASSESGARTDTQYF.

Many counts were recorded for this clonotype. V is TRBV30 and J is TRBJ2-7; D unresolved. The V end was cut by 3 bases, the J end by 3 bases, with 15 bases between. This CDR3 contains 14 residues. Germline values: CDR1 GTSNPN, CDR2 SVGIG (reference sequence). CDR3: CAWRGSLWSYEQYF. The CDR3 nucleotides are TGTGCCTGGAGAGGTAGTTTGTGGAGCTACGAGCAGTACTTC.

The chain recombines TRBV6-5 with TRBJ2-1, with 9 nucleotides matching TRBD2. Germline CDR1 MNHEY, CDR2 SVGAGI. Trimming took 0 bases from V and 7 from J; bases not matched to a gene: 7. The CDR3 covers 16 residues. The CDR3 DNA follows: TGTGCCAGCAGTTACTCAGCGGGAGGATTTGGAAATGAGCAGTTCTTC. The encoded protein is CASSYSAGGFGNEQFF.

The chain links TRBV7-3 to TRBJ2-1, with D possibly TRBD1 on 7 matching bases. Germline V lookup: CDR1 SGHTA, CDR2 FQGTGA. Trimming left V 1 base short and J 0 bases short, with 10 bases between. The CDR3 has 16 residues. This CDR3 reads CASSLSGDSSYNEQFF. CDR3 sequence (DNA): TGTGCCAGCAGCTTAAGCGGGGACAGCTCCTACAATGAGCAGTTCTTC.

This clonotype has a handful of counts. The chain uses TRBV3-1 and TRBJ2-7; tentative D call: TRBD2 (6 bases). The CDR3 is 14 amino acids. V lost 4 bases and J 1 base, leaving 11 bases between the germline ends. Germline values: CDR1 LGHDT, CDR2 YNNKEL (reference sequence). The CDR3 here is CASSPLAVSYEQYF. In DNA, the CDR3 is TGTGCCAGCAGCCCCTTAGCGGTGTCCTACGAGCAGTACTTC.

The chain uses TRBV23-1 and TRBJ1-4; TRBD1 agrees at 7 bases. TRBV23-1 is an ORF for which the function is uncertain. Trimming removed 10 bases from V and 11 bases from J; junction bases left unmatched: 19. The CDR3 loop spans 15 amino acids. This CDR3 reads CATSPRGTAIEKLFF. In DNA form, the CDR3 reads TGCGCCACCTCCCCTCGGGGGACAGCCATAGAGAAACTGTTTTTT.

The rearrangement links TRBV5-6 to TRBJ2-2; D possibly uses TRBD1 or TRBD2 (5 bases each). This CDR3 spans 15 amino acids. The germline V gene has CDR1 SGHDT and CDR2 YYEEEE. Trimming shortened V by 4 bases and J by 1 base, and 11 bases separated the two germline ends. The CDR3 is CASSGTEENTGELFF. The CDR3 nucleotides are TGTGCCAGCAGCGGGACGGAAGAGAACACCGGGGAGCTGTTTTTT.

A few counts support this clonotype. The chain employs TRBV27 and TRBJ2-7; D remains unclear. V dropped 4 bases and J dropped 0 bases, with 16 bases sitting between them. Germline loops: CDR1 MNHEY, CDR2 SMNVEV (reference sequence). CDR3 length: 16 amino acids. CDR3 DNA: TGTGCCAGCAGTTACCGAGGTCCTGAAGTCTCCTACGAGCAGTACTTC. Amino acids: CASSYRGPEVSYEQYF.